This T cell receptor beta chain was recorded in a study of T cells in Graves' hyperthyroidism and ophthalmopathy. This clonotype was picked up many times. From RNA transcripts, TCR beta CDR3 regions were amplified. The HTBI primer set was used in a first-round RT-PCR of the TCR CDR3. TCRdb reprocessed the multiplex PCR reads via MiXCR and lists one record per CDR3 protein. The table has fewer than 450,000 distinct CDR3 sequences, 17% seen once. V was clipped by 3 bases and J by 0 bases; unmatched bases: 5. This CDR3 has 15 residues. The sequenced material came from blood. The chain employs TRBV12-3 or TRBV12-4 and TRBJ2-7, with TRBD1 identical over 7 bases. This clonotype was sampled from a young woman with Graves' hyperthyroidism that later progressed to Graves' ophthalmopathy. CDR3 coding DNA: TGTGCCAGCAGTTTTAGGCAGGGGGACTCCTACGAGCAGTACTTC. It specifies CASSFRQGDSYEQYF.